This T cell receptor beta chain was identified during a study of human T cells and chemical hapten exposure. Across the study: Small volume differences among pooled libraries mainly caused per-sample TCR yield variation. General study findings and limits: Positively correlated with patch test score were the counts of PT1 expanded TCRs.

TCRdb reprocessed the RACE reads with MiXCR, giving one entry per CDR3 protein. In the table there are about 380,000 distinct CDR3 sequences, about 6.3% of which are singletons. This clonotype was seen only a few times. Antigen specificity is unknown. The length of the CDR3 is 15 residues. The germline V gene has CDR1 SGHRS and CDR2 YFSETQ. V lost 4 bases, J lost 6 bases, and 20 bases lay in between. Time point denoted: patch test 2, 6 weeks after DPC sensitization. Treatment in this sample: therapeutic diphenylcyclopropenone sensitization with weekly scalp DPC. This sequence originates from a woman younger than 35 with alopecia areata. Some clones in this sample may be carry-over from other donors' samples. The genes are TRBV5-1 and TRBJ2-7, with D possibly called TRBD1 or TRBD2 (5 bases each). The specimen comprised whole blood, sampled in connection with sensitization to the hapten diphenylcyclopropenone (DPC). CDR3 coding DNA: TGCGCCAGCAGCGAGATTATAGGAAAGGGACCCGAGCAGTACTTC. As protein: CASSEIIGKGPEQYF. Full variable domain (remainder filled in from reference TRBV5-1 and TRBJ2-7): KAGVTQTPRYLIKTRGQQVTLSCSPISGHRSVSWYQQTPGQGLQFLFEYFSETQRNKGNFPGRFSGRQFSNSRSEMNVSTLELGDSALYLCASSEIIGKGPEQYFGPGTRLTVT.